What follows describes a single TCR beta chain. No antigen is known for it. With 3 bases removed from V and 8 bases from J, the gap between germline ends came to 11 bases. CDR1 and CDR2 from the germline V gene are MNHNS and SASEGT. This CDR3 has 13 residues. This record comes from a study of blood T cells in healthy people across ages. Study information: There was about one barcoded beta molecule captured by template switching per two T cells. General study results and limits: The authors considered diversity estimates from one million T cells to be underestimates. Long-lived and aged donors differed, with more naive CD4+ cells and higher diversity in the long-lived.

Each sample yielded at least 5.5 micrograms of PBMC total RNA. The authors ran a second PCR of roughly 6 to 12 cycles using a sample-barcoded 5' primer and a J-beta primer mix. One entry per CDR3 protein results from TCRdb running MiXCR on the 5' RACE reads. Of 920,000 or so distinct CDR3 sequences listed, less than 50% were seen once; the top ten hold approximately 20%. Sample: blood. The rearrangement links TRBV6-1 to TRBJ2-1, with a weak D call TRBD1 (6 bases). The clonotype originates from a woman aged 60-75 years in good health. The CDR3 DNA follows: TGTGCCAGCAGTGACCCCAGGGGAGATGAGCAGTTCTTC. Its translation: CASSDPRGDEQFF.